Each of the 7 T cell receptor beta chains below was sequenced from the same sample in a study of blood T cell repertoires in COVID-19. Clones were read by immunoSEQ multiplex PCR, and TCRdb kept only the in-frame ones, dropping some. The sample lists about 150,000 clones; 85% to 90% were seen once. The material sequenced was peripheral blood. These receptors originate from a woman aged 40 to 50 with acute or convalescent COVID-19.

A single count supports this clone. The V gene is TRBV9, the J gene TRBJ2-1; 7 bases align to TRBD2. Trimming at V came to 0 bases and at J to 9 bases, leaving 9 bases not matched to a gene. CDR1 is SGDLS, CDR2 YYNGEE, per germline. This CDR3 is built from 15 residues. CDR3 sequence reads: CASSVVGRKDGEQFF. The CDR3 region has the DNA TGTGCCAGCAGCGTAGTCGGGAGGAAAGACGGTGAGCAGTTCTTC. The whole variable domain, remainder taken from reference TRBV9 and TRBJ2-1, is DSGVTQTPKHLITATGQRVTLRCSPRSGDLSVYWYQQSLDQGLQFLIQYYNGEERAKGNILERFSAQQFPDLHSELNLSSLELGDSALYFCASSVVGRKDGEQFFGPGTRLTVL.

This clone was counted a few times. The CDR3 sequence: CASSQDRLANYGYTF. In DNA, the CDR3 is TGCGCCAGCAGCCAAGACAGGTTAGCTAACTATGGCTACACCTTC. The rearrangement links TRBV4-1 to TRBJ1-2; D call uncertain. With 0 bases removed from V and 0 bases from J, the gap between germline ends came to 8 bases. The CDR3 loop spans 15 amino acids. CDR1 is MGHRA, CDR2 YSYEKL, per germline.

The chain is built from TRBV5-1 and TRBJ1-5; no reliable D call. V lost 0 bases, J lost 4 bases, and 8 bases lay in between. Germline V gene lookup returns CDR1 SGHRS and CDR2 YFSETQ. The CDR3 consists of 14 residues. The CDR3 coding sequence is TGCGCCAGCAGCTTGGACGCCAGAAATCAGCCCCAGCATTTT. The encoded protein is CASSLDARNQPQHF.

The chain is built from TRBV5-4 and TRBJ2-5, with 8 bases that match TRBD1. The V gene end was trimmed by 0 bases and the J gene end by 1 base; junction bases not matched to a gene: 5. Germline lookup yields CDR1 SGHNT and CDR2 YYREEE (reference sequence). The CDR3 has 16 residues. As DNA, the CDR3 is TGTGCCAGCAGCTTGGGCCTTGACAGGGGCCAAGAGACCCAGTACTTC. It specifies CASSLGLDRGQETQYF.

The gene calls are TRBV10-3 and TRBJ2-2; 10 nucleotides align to TRBD2. V gave up 9 bases and J gave up 2 bases; unmatched junction bases: 3. Germline values: CDR1 ENHRY, CDR2 SYGVKD. The length of the CDR3 is 14 residues. The CDR3 DNA sequence: TGTGCCATAGGACTAGCGGTAAACACCGGGGAGCTGTTTTTT. Translating it yields CAIGLAVNTGELFF.

This clone has more than one count but fewer than ten. The chain has TRBV12-3 or TRBV12-4 and TRBJ1-2; no reliable D call. Trimming took off 9 bases at V and 3 bases at J, with 14 bases between the two ends. The CDR3 consists of 13 residues. The CDR3 loop is CASTKDFHYGYTF. CDR3 nucleotides: TGTGCCAGTACAAAGGACTTTCACTATGGCTACACCTTC.

The CDR3 sequence is CASSIVRDSPLHF. CDR3 in DNA: TGTGCCAGTAGTATAGTCCGAGATTCACCCCTCCACTTT. The J gene is TRBJ1-6, the V gene TRBV19; D gene ambiguous. V shed 1 base and J shed 8 bases, with 6 bases lying between them. The CDR3 spans 13 residues. The germline gives CDR1 LNHDA, CDR2 SQIVND (reference sequence).